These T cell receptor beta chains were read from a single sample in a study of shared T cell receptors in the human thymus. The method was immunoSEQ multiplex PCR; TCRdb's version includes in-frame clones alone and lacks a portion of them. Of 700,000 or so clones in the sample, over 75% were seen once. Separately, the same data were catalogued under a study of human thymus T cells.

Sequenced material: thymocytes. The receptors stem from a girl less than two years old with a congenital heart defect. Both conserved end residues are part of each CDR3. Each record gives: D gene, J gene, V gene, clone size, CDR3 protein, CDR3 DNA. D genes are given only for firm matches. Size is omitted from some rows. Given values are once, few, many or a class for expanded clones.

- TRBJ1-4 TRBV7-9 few CASSLTGQRNATNEKLFF TGTGCCAGCAGCTTAACAGGACAGCGCAATGCAACTAATGAAAAACTGTTTTTT
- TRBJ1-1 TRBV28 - CASSYPEGIDTEAFF TGTGCCAGCAGCTACCCCGAGGGTATTGACACTGAAGCTTTCTTT
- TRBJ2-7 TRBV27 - CASSLSAVYEQYF TGTGCCAGCAGTTTATCTGCGGTCTACGAGCAGTACTTC
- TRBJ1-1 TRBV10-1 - CASSGHLNTEAFF TGCGCCAGCAGTGGACACCTGAACACTGAAGCTTTCTTT
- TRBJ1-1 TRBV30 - CAWKYPHRGTEAFF TGTGCCTGGAAGTACCCTCACCGAGGCACTGAAGCTTTCTTT
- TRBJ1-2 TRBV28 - CASSLGRSRYGYTF TGTGCCAGCAGTTTAGGGAGGTCGCGCTATGGCTACACCTTC
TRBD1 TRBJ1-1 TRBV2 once CASRGTGTGGTEAFF TGTGCCAGCAGGGGAACCGGGACAGGGGGAACTGAAGCTTTCTTT
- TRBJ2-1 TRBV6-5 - CASSYRAFRIGDEQFF TGTGCCAGCAGTTACCGCGCGTTTAGGATCGGGGATGAGCAGTTCTTC
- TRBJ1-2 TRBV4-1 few CASSQEGYGYTF TGCGCCAGCAGCCAGGAGGGCTATGGCTACACCTTC
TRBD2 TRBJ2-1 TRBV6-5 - CASKHTGGPRDEQFF TGTGCCAGCAAACACACGGGGGGGCCTAGGGATGAGCAGTTCTTC
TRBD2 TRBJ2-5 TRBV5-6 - CASSPGLAGLCETQYF TGTGCCAGCAGCCCAGGACTAGCGGGGCTCTGCGAGACCCAGTACTTC
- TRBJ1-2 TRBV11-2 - CASSPFYRDYGYTF TGTGCCAGCAGCCCCTTCTACAGGGACTATGGCTACACCTTC
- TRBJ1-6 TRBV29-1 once CSVETGDNSPLHF TGCAGCGTTGAGACAGGAGATAATTCACCCCTCCACTTT
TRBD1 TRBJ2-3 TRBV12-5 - CASGLGPRQGAGDTQYF TGTGCTAGTGGTTTGGGGCCCAGACAGGGGGCAGGAGATACGCAGTATTTT
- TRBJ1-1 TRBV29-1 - CSVERQGPDPNTEAFF TGCAGCGTTGAAAGGCAGGGCCCCGATCCGAACACTGAAGCTTTCTTT
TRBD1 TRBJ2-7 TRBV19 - CASSDVDRGDEQYF TGTGCCAGTAGTGATGTTGACAGGGGTGACGAGCAGTACTTC
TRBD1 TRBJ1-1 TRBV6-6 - CASSRVTGVNTEAFF TGTGCCAGCAGTCGGGTGACAGGGGTTAACACTGAAGCTTTCTTT
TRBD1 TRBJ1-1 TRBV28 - CASMGQGAGGTEAFF TGTGCCAGCATGGGACAGGGGGCGGGGGGGACTGAAGCTTTCTTT
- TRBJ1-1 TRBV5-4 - CASSSGKRMNTEAFF TGTGCCAGCAGCTCCGGTAAGAGAATGAACACTGAAGCTTTCTTT
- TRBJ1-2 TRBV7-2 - CASSLIASGRLYGYTF TGTGCCAGCAGCTTAATCGCGTCAGGGAGGCTCTATGGCTACACCTTC
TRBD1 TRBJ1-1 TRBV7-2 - CASSPRDRESNTEAFF TGTGCCAGCAGCCCCCGGGACAGGGAATCGAACACTGAAGCTTTCTTT
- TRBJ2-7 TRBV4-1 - CASSQANIHQGSEQYF TGCGCCAGCAGCCAAGCCAATATCCATCAGGGGAGCGAGCAGTACTTC
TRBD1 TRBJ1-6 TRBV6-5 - CASSYGTGRSPLHF TGTGCCAGCAGTTACGGGACAGGGAGATCACCCCTCCACTTT
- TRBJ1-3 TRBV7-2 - CASGRGRRTANTIYF TGTGCCAGCGGGCGGGGGCGAAGGACGGCAAACACCATATATTTT
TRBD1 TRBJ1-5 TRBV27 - CASSPLPTGGDQPQHF TGTGCCAGCAGTCCCCTCCCCACAGGGGGAGACCAGCCCCAGCATTTT
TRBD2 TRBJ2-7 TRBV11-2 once CASSCSGNPYEQYF TGTGCCAGCAGCTGCAGCGGGAACCCCTACGAGCAGTACTTC
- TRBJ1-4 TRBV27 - CATFGPTGYGGKLFF TGTGCCACCTTCGGGCCTACGGGGTATGGCGGAAAACTGTTTTTT
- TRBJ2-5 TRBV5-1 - CASSPDSQETQYF TGCGCCAGCAGCCCGGACAGTCAAGAGACCCAGTACTTC
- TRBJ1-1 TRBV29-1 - CSHGQTGDSDTWRYEAFF TGCAGCCACGGACAAACCGGGGACTCCGACACGTGGCGATATGAAGCTTTCTTT
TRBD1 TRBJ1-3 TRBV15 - CATSRDGTVRNTIYF TGTGCCACCAGCAGAGATGGGACAGTTAGAAACACCATATATTTT
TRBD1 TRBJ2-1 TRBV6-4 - CASSKQGSSYNEQFF TGTGCCAGCAGTAAACAGGGGAGCTCCTACAATGAGCAGTTCTTC
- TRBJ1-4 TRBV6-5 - CASSYSNVAGGEKLFF TGTGCCAGCAGTTACTCTAATGTGGCCGGAGGGGAAAAACTGTTTTTT
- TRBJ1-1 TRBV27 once CASRIFGRGTEAFF TGTGCCAGCAGGATTTTCGGCCGGGGGACTGAAGCTTTCTTT
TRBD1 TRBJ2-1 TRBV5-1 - CASSHGTGTPNEQFF TGCGCCAGCAGCCATGGGACAGGGACCCCCAATGAGCAGTTCTTC
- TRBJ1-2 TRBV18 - CASSQDLGYGYTF TGTGCCAGCTCACAAGACCTAGGCTATGGCTACACCTTC
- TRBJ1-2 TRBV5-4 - CASSFEGHLNYGYTF TGTGCCAGCAGCTTTGAAGGACATTTAAACTATGGCTACACCTTC
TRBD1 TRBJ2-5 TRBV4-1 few CASSQDKVVDRTLQETQYF TGCGCCAGCAGCCAAGATAAGGTCGTGGACAGGACCCTCCAAGAGACCCAGTACTTC
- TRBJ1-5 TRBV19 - CASSIWGWGDNQPQHF TGTGCCAGTAGTATTTGGGGTTGGGGGGACAATCAGCCCCAGCATTTT
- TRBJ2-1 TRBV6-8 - CASSIREARRTFYNEQFF TGTGCCAGCAGTATACGAGAGGCCCGAAGGACTTTTTACAATGAGCAGTTCTTC
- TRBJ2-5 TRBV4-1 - CASSQGSTGREETQYF TGCGCCAGCAGCCAAGGATCTACAGGGAGGGAAGAGACCCAGTACTTC
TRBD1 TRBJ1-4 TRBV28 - CASSTQDRGPTTTNEKLFF TGTGCCAGCAGTACACAGGACAGGGGCCCAACGACAACTAATGAAAAACTGTTTTTT
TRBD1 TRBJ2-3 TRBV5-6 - CASLGQGVTDTQYF TGTGCCAGCCTCGGACAGGGGGTAACAGATACGCAGTATTTT
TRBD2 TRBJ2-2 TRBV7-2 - CASSPSGGGITGELFF TGTGCCAGCAGCCCCTCGGGAGGAGGGATCACCGGGGAGCTGTTTTTT